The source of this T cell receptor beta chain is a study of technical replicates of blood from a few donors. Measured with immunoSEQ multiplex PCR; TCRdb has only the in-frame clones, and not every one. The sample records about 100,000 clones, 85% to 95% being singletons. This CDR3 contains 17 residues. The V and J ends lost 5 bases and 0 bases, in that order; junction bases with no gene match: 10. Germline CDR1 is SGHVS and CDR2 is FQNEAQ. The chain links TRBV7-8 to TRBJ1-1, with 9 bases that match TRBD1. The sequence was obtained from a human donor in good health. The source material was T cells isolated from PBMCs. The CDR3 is CASSIRQGEGMNTEAFF. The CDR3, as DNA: TGTGCCAGCAGCATCAGACAGGGGGAAGGGATGAACACTGAAGCTTTCTTT.